Below, 16 T cell receptor beta chains from the same sample are listed, as sequenced in a study of prognosis after radiotherapy for stage I lung cancer. The genomic DNA TCR beta CDR3 region underwent two rounds of multiplex PCR. TRBV and TRBJ genes each had their own specific primers in first-round PCR. MiXCR was run by TCRdb on the multiplex PCR reads, yielding one entry per CDR3 protein. The table lists 17,000 or so distinct CDR3 sequences, about 40% of them singletons. Here the sequenced sample was PBMCs, taken before or after stereotactic body radiation therapy (not recorded which). The receptors originated from a donor aged 50 or older with non-small cell lung cancer.

This clonotype was recorded many times. The rearrangement links TRBV5-4 to TRBJ2-1; TRBD2 aligns across 11 bases. V was pared by 5 bases and J by 7 bases, with 11 bases of the junction left unmatched. The germline gives CDR1 SGHNT, CDR2 YYREEE (reference sequence). The CDR3 is 16 amino acids. CDR3 DNA: TGTGCCAGCAGAGCGTCTAGCGGGGGGTTACGAAATGAGCAGTTCTTC. Amino acids: CASRASSGGLRNEQFF. Based on the CDR3 plus reference TRBV5-4 and TRBJ2-1, the full variable domain is ETGVTQSPTHLIKTRGQQVTLRCSSQSGHNTVSWYQQALGQGPQFIFQYYREEENGRGNFPPRFSGLQFPNYSSELNVNALELDDSALYLCASRASSGGLRNEQFFGPGTRLTVL.

This clonotype showed up many times. The chain is built from TRBV5-1 and TRBJ1-1; D gene unclear. V was shortened by 1 base and J by 0 bases, with 1 base between the two germline ends. Germline V gene data show CDR1 as SGHRS and CDR2 as YFSETQ. This CDR3 comprises 12 residues. The CDR3 is CASSLLNTEAFF. The CDR3 nucleotides read TGCGCCAGCAGCTTGTTGAACACTGAAGCTTTCTTT.

This clonotype occurred many times. The rearrangement links TRBV4-1 to TRBJ2-7, with D possibly TRBD2 on 5 matching bases. This CDR3 is 15 amino acids long. V was pared by 1 base and J by 5 bases, with 15 bases between. Germline V gene lookup returns CDR1 MGHRA and CDR2 YSYEKL. Here the CDR3 reads CASSQVSQAADEQYF. The DNA of the CDR3 is TGCGCCAGCAGCCAAGTTTCGCAGGCAGCGGACGAGCAGTACTTC.

This clonotype was seen at least ten times. This sequence joins TRBV19 and TRBJ1-5; possible D gene TRBD1, 5 bases. The germline V gene has CDR1 LNHDA and CDR2 SQIVND (reference sequence). V gave up 8 bases and J gave up 5 bases, with 13 bases separating them. This CDR3 is built from 13 residues. CDR3 loop: CASGQGIDQPQHF. The CDR3 DNA reads as TGTGCCAGTGGGCAGGGTATCGATCAGCCCCAGCATTTT.

This clonotype was counted ten times or more. V is TRBV3-1 and J is TRBJ2-1; D is possibly TRBD2 (5 bases). The CDR3 consists of 15 residues. The V gene lost 0 bases and the J gene lost 4 bases, with 10 bases spanning the gap. Germline CDR1 reads LGHDT; CDR2 reads YNNKEL (reference sequence). CDR3 residues: CASSQEALAYNEQFF. The CDR3 region has the DNA TGTGCCAGCAGCCAAGAAGCCCTAGCTTACAATGAGCAGTTCTTC.

The chain couples TRBV27 to TRBJ1-1; 9 nucleotides match TRBD1. V lost 9 bases to trimming and J lost 3 bases; unmatched junction nucleotides: 8. This CDR3 is built from 14 residues. Germline V CDR1 and CDR2: MNHEY, SMNVEV (reference sequence). The CDR3 nucleotides are TGTGCCAGAAGTCCGGACAGGGGCGACACTGAAGCTTTCTTT. Residues: CARSPDRGDTEAFF.

The chain recombines TRBV24-1 with TRBJ2-1; possible D gene TRBD2, 6 bases. There are 16 residues in the CDR3. The V end was cut by 0 bases, the J end by 6 bases, with 14 bases between. CDR1 is KGHDR, CDR2 SFDVKD, per germline. The CDR3 coding sequence is TGTGCCACCAGTGATTTGGGTGGGAGGCCCCTCAATGAGCAGTTCTTC. It codes for CATSDLGGRPLNEQFF.

About this clonotype itself: A far larger clone lies a single base away; this is likely a read error. The rearrangement links TRBV7-8 to TRBJ1-1, with D tentatively TRBD1 (5 bases). The CDR3 spans 15 residues. Germline CDR1 and CDR2: SGHVS and FQNEAQ. In nucleotides, the CDR3 is TGTGCCAGCAGCTTAGTTCCGACAGCGAACACTGAAGCTTTATTT. Protein product: CASSLVPTANTEALF.

The table lists this clonotype with many counts. The V call is TRBV20-1, the J call TRBJ1-1; D ambiguous. CDR1 and CDR2 (germline): DFQATT, SNEGSKA (reference sequence). The CDR3 is made up of 11 amino acids. The CDR3 bases are TGCAGCCCGATCGGGAACACTGAAGCTTTCTTT. Translation: CSPIGNTEAFF.

The chain links TRBV19 to TRBJ2-5, with a weak D call TRBD2 (5 bases). Germline CDR1 LNHDA, CDR2 SQIVND (reference sequence). The CDR3 has 14 amino acids. V lost 4 bases to trimming and J lost 6 bases, with 15 bases between them. CDR3 sequence reads: CASSNPGSGKTQYF. DNA for the CDR3: TGTGCCAGTAGTAATCCGGGGAGCGGCAAGACCCAGTACTTC.

This clonotype came up a few times. The junction departs from germline at one end; a sequencing error may be responsible. This sequence joins TRBV7-3 and TRBJ2-1; D unresolved. The CDR3 has 12 residues. CDR1 is SGHTA and CDR2 is FQGTGA in the germline V gene. The CDR3 coding sequence is TGTGTCAGCAGCTTAGGCTACAATGAGCAGTTCTTC. Protein sequence: CVSSLGYNEQFF.

This clonotype was detected ten times or more. This chain links TRBV14 with TRBJ2-1, with 11 bases fitting TRBD2. Germline V gives CDR1 SGHDN, CDR2 FVKESK. The CDR3 totals 14 residues. Trimming cost V 3 bases and J 10 bases; bases outside gene matches: 5. CDR3 residues: CASSHSGRGDEQFF. In nucleotides, the CDR3 is TGTGCCAGCAGCCATAGCGGGAGGGGCGACGAGCAGTTCTTC.

This clonotype was seen at least ten times. V and J are TRBV6-2 or TRBV6-3 and TRBJ1-1; perhaps TRBD1 as D (5 bases). Germline V gene sequence: CDR1 MNHEY, CDR2 SVGEGT. This CDR3 contains 14 residues. Trimming shortened V by 10 bases and J by 1 base, and 16 bases separated the two germline ends. The CDR3 loop is CATRRLTANTEAFF. CDR3 in DNA: TGTGCCACTAGAAGGTTGACAGCGAACACTGAAGCTTTCTTT.

This clonotype has ten or more counts. V and J are TRBV10-2 and TRBJ2-1, with TRBD2 matching over 9 bases. Germline lookup yields CDR1 WSHSY and CDR2 SAAADI. This CDR3 spans 16 amino acids. The trim removed 7 bases at V and 4 bases at J, leaving 11 bases unmatched. The CDR3 spells CASTPEIAGEYNEQFF. As DNA, the CDR3 is TGCGCCAGCACCCCTGAGATAGCGGGGGAATACAATGAGCAGTTCTTC.

This clonotype was detected ten times or more. The chain joins TRBV2 to TRBJ2-7; 11 bases agree with TRBD2. The CDR3 contains 14 residues. CDR1 is SNHLY, CDR2 FYNNEI, per germline. Trimming removed 6 bases from V and 6 bases from J; junction bases left unmatched: 7. DNA of the CDR3: TGTGCCAGCAGGACTCTAGCGGGAGGCGGCGAGCAGTACTTC. Protein: CASRTLAGGGEQYF.

V and J are TRBV7-2 and TRBJ1-5; no reliable D call. CDR1 and CDR2 (germline): SGHTA, FQGNSA. The CDR3 consists of 14 residues. V dropped 9 bases and J dropped 1 base, with 13 bases sitting between them. The CDR3 reads CARSILGSNQPQHF. Written as DNA, the CDR3 is TGTGCCAGGAGCATCTTAGGGAGCAATCAGCCCCAGCATTTT.